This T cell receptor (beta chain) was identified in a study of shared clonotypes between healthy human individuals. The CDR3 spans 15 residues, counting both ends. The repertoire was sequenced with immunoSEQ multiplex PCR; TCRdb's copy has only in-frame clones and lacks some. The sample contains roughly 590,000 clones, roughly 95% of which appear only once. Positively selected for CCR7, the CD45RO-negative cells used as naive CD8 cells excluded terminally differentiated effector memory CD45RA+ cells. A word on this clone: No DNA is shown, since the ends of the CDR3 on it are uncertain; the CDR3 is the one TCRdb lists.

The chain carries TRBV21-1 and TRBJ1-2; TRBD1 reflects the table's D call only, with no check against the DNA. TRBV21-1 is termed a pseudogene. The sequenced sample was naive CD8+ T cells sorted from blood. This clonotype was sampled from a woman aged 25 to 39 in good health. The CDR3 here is CASMDGWGQGNGYTF.